Listed below are T cell receptor beta chains from one sample, sequenced in a study of blood T cell repertoires in COVID-19. Assay used: immunoSEQ multiplex PCR; TCRdb lists only in-frame clones, some missing. The sample holds approximately 450,000 clones, 80% to 90% seen once. Sequences were obtained from PBMCs or T cells enriched from blood (not recorded which). These receptors originate from a man in his thirties or forties who had recovered from COVID-19. Each CDR3 is given with its conserved first and last residue. The order of the fields is D gene, J gene, CDR3 length, V gene, clone size, CDR3 protein, CDR3 DNA. The D gene is left open where the match is weak. Clone sizes are given selectively: once, few, many, or a class where the clone is expanded.

d_call: .; j_call: TRBJ1-5; cdr3_length: 19; v_call: TRBV7-8; clone_size: few; cdr3_aa: CASSLDRPDGLGGNQPQHF; cdr3_nt: TGTGCCAGCAGCTTAGATCGCCCAGACGGCCTAGGGGGCAATCAGCCCCAGCATTTT
d_call: TRBD2; j_call: TRBJ2-1; cdr3_length: 15; v_call: TRBV28; clone_size: .; cdr3_aa: CASSLTSAAYNEQFF; cdr3_nt: TGTGCCAGCAGTCTGACTAGCGCCGCCTACAATGAGCAGTTCTTC
d_call: TRBD1; j_call: TRBJ1-2; cdr3_length: 12; v_call: TRBV6-5; clone_size: once; cdr3_aa: CASRQGAGGYTF; cdr3_nt: TGTGCCAGCAGACAGGGGGCAGGAGGCTACACCTTC
d_call: TRBD1; j_call: TRBJ1-5; cdr3_length: 16; v_call: TRBV10-3; clone_size: .; cdr3_aa: CAISDQWTGGNQPQHF; cdr3_nt: TGTGCCATCAGTGACCAATGGACAGGGGGCAATCAGCCCCAGCATTTT
d_call: TRBD2; j_call: TRBJ2-1; cdr3_length: 16; v_call: TRBV28; clone_size: .; cdr3_aa: CASSLSLADPYNEQFF; cdr3_nt: TGTGCCAGCAGTTTAAGTCTAGCGGACCCCTACAATGAGCAGTTCTTC
d_call: TRBD2; j_call: TRBJ2-7; cdr3_length: 17; v_call: TRBV24-1; clone_size: few; cdr3_aa: CATSDSGGGPAGNEQYF; cdr3_nt: TGTGCCACCAGTGATTCGGGGGGTGGCCCGGCGGGCAACGAGCAGTACTTC
d_call: .; j_call: TRBJ1-6; cdr3_length: 15; v_call: TRBV6-5; clone_size: .; cdr3_aa: CASRPGFPYNSPLHF; cdr3_nt: TGTGCCAGCAGACCAGGGTTCCCCTATAATTCACCCCTCCACTTT
d_call: .; j_call: TRBJ2-1; cdr3_length: 13; v_call: TRBV10-2; clone_size: .; cdr3_aa: CASSEDLNNEQFF; cdr3_nt: TGCGCCAGCAGTGAAGACTTAAACAATGAGCAGTTCTTC
d_call: .; j_call: TRBJ1-4; cdr3_length: 16; v_call: TRBV11-2; clone_size: .; cdr3_aa: CASSPGTFALDEKLFF; cdr3_nt: TGTGCCAGCAGCCCCGGGACTTTCGCTTTAGACGAAAAACTGTTTTTT
d_call: TRBD2; j_call: TRBJ2-3; cdr3_length: 16; v_call: TRBV3-1/TRBV3-2; clone_size: .; cdr3_aa: CASSQALAGSTDTQYF; cdr3_nt: TGTGCCAGCAGCCAAGCCCTAGCGGGAAGCACAGATACGCAGTATTTT
d_call: TRBD1; j_call: TRBJ2-7; cdr3_length: 16; v_call: TRBV6-5; clone_size: .; cdr3_aa: CASSSTGTGNSYEQYF; cdr3_nt: TGTGCCAGCAGTTCGACCGGGACAGGGAACTCCTACGAGCAGTACTTC
d_call: TRBD1; j_call: TRBJ1-2; cdr3_length: 16; v_call: TRBV20-1; clone_size: .; cdr3_aa: CSASPGGTGGVYGYTF; cdr3_nt: TGCAGTGCTAGTCCCGGCGGGACAGGGGGGGTTTATGGCTACACCTTC
d_call: TRBD1; j_call: TRBJ1-6; cdr3_length: 15; v_call: TRBV2; clone_size: .; cdr3_aa: CASTSQGQGGSPLHF; cdr3_nt: TGTGCCAGCACCTCCCAGGGACAGGGTGGTTCACCCCTCCACTTT
d_call: .; j_call: TRBJ1-2; cdr3_length: 13; v_call: TRBV12-3/TRBV12-4; clone_size: .; cdr3_aa: CASSFRQNYGYTF; cdr3_nt: TGTGCCAGCAGTTTTCGACAGAACTATGGCTACACCTTC
d_call: .; j_call: TRBJ2-1; cdr3_length: 16; v_call: TRBV10-1; clone_size: .; cdr3_aa: CASSGYSAFPVDEQFF; cdr3_nt: TGCGCCAGCAGTGGTTATAGCGCTTTTCCCGTGGATGAGCAGTTCTTC
d_call: .; j_call: TRBJ2-4; cdr3_length: 19; v_call: TRBV27; clone_size: .; cdr3_aa: CASSPNRDGRIWAKNIQYF; cdr3_nt: TGTGCCAGCAGTCCCAACCGGGACGGGAGAATTTGGGCCAAAAACATTCAGTACTTC
d_call: TRBD2; j_call: TRBJ2-5; cdr3_length: 12; v_call: TRBV29-1; clone_size: .; cdr3_aa: CSGRAWGETQYF; cdr3_nt: TGCAGTGGGAGGGCTTGGGGGGAGACCCAGTACTTC
d_call: .; j_call: TRBJ1-2; cdr3_length: 14; v_call: TRBV6-5; clone_size: .; cdr3_aa: CASSPGGAIYGYTF; cdr3_nt: TGTGCCAGCAGCCCCGGAGGGGCTATCTATGGCTACACCTTC
d_call: .; j_call: TRBJ1-5; cdr3_length: 14; v_call: TRBV10-2; clone_size: .; cdr3_aa: CASRTGYSNQPQHF; cdr3_nt: TGCGCCAGTCGTACAGGCTATAGCAATCAGCCCCAGCATTTT
d_call: .; j_call: TRBJ1-2; cdr3_length: 11; v_call: TRBV19; clone_size: .; cdr3_aa: CASSTRQDYTF; cdr3_nt: TGTGCCAGTAGTACACGCCAGGACTACACCTTC
d_call: .; j_call: TRBJ1-4; cdr3_length: 15; v_call: TRBV5-1; clone_size: .; cdr3_aa: CASSLEYSLNEKLFF; cdr3_nt: TGCGCCAGCAGCTTGGAGTACAGCCTAAATGAAAAACTGTTTTTT
d_call: TRBD1; j_call: TRBJ1-5; cdr3_length: 15; v_call: TRBV5-8; clone_size: .; cdr3_aa: CASSLRDRAGQPQHF; cdr3_nt: TGTGCCAGCAGCTTGCGGGACAGGGCGGGTCAGCCCCAGCATTTT
d_call: TRBD1; j_call: TRBJ2-7; cdr3_length: 12; v_call: TRBV6-5; clone_size: .; cdr3_aa: CASSSWGQEQYF; cdr3_nt: TGTGCCAGCAGTTCCTGGGGACAGGAGCAGTACTTC
d_call: TRBD2; j_call: TRBJ2-5; cdr3_length: 13; v_call: TRBV29-1; clone_size: .; cdr3_aa: CSVALAGGETQYF; cdr3_nt: TGCAGCGTTGCACTAGCGGGAGGAGAGACCCAGTACTTC
d_call: TRBD2; j_call: TRBJ2-7; cdr3_length: 13; v_call: TRBV28; clone_size: once; cdr3_aa: CASTPSGMNEQYF; cdr3_nt: TGTGCCAGCACCCCTAGCGGGATGAACGAGCAGTACTTC
d_call: TRBD2; j_call: TRBJ2-1; cdr3_length: 15; v_call: TRBV10-1; clone_size: .; cdr3_aa: CASSAASGSIYEQFF; cdr3_nt: TGCGCCAGCAGTGCAGCTAGCGGGAGTATCTATGAGCAGTTCTTC
d_call: .; j_call: TRBJ2-7; cdr3_length: 13; v_call: TRBV7-3; clone_size: .; cdr3_aa: CASSLGPDYEQYF; cdr3_nt: TGTGCCAGCAGCTTAGGCCCTGACTACGAGCAGTACTTC
d_call: .; j_call: TRBJ2-7; cdr3_length: 13; v_call: TRBV12-3/TRBV12-4; clone_size: .; cdr3_aa: CASSLKGGYEQYF; cdr3_nt: TGTGCCAGCAGTTTAAAAGGGGGCTACGAGCAGTACTTC
d_call: TRBD1; j_call: TRBJ2-7; cdr3_length: 20; v_call: TRBV15; clone_size: .; cdr3_aa: CATSSTQWPRQGAKSYEQYF; cdr3_nt: TGTGCCACCAGCAGCACTCAATGGCCGCGACAGGGGGCGAAATCCTACGAGCAGTACTTC
d_call: .; j_call: TRBJ1-4; cdr3_length: 13; v_call: TRBV10-3; clone_size: .; cdr3_aa: CATRGGVGEKLFF; cdr3_nt: TGTGCCACCAGAGGGGGGGTAGGTGAAAAACTGTTTTTT
d_call: TRBD1; j_call: TRBJ2-4; cdr3_length: 16; v_call: TRBV19; clone_size: few; cdr3_aa: CASRDLSRDRENIQYF; cdr3_nt: TGTGCCAGTAGAGACCTCAGTAGGGACAGAGAAAACATTCAGTACTTC
d_call: .; j_call: TRBJ2-7; cdr3_length: 13; v_call: TRBV7-8; clone_size: once; cdr3_aa: CASSLGLSYEQYF; cdr3_nt: TGTGCCAGCAGCTTAGGTCTATCCTACGAGCAGTACTTC
d_call: TRBD1; j_call: TRBJ2-2; cdr3_length: 16; v_call: TRBV7-6; clone_size: .; cdr3_aa: CASSPAGQGATGELFF; cdr3_nt: TGTGCCAGCTCCCCTGCGGGACAGGGGGCTACCGGGGAGCTGTTTTTT
d_call: .; j_call: TRBJ1-1; cdr3_length: 15; v_call: TRBV11-2; clone_size: .; cdr3_aa: CASSLEAGAGTEAFF; cdr3_nt: TGTGCCAGCAGCTTAGAAGCTGGGGCAGGGACTGAAGCTTTCTTT
d_call: TRBD1; j_call: TRBJ2-3; cdr3_length: 16; v_call: TRBV9; clone_size: once; cdr3_aa: CASSSRGTGRADTQYF; cdr3_nt: TGTGCCAGCAGTTCCAGGGGGACAGGGAGAGCAGATACGCAGTATTTT